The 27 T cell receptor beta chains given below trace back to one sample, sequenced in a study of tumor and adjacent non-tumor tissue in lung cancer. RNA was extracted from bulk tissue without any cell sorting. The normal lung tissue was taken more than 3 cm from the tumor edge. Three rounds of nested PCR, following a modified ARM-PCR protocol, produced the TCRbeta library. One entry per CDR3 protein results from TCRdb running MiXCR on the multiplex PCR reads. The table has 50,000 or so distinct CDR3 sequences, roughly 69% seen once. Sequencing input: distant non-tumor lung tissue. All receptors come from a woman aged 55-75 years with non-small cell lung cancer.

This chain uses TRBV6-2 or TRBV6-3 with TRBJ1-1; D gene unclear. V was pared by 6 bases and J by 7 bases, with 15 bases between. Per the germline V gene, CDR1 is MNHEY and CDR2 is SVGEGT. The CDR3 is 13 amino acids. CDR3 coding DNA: TGTGCCAGCAGGGACGGAATGAATATTGAAGCTTTCTTT. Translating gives CASRDGMNIEAFF.

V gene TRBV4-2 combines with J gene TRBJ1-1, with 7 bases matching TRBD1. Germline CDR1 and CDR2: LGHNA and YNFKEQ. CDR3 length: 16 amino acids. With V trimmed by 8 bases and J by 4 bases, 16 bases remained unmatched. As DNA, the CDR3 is TGTGCCAGCGACCAAGAAGGCGAGACAGGGCCCACTGAAGCTTTCTTT. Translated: CASDQEGETGPTEAFF.

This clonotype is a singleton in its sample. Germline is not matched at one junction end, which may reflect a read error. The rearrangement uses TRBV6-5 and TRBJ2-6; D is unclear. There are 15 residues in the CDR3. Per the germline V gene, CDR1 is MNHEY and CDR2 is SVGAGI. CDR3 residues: CVSSPMYSGANVLTF. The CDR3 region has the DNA TGTGTCAGCAGCCCCATGTACTCTGGGGCCAACGTCCTGACTTTC.

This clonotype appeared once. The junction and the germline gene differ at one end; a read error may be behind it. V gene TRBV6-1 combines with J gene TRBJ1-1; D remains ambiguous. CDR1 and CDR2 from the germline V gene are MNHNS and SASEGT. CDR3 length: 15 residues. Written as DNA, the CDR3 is TGTGCCAGCAATGAAGCGCAGTTCCAGAACACTGAAGCTCTCTTT. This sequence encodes CASNEAQFQNTEALF.

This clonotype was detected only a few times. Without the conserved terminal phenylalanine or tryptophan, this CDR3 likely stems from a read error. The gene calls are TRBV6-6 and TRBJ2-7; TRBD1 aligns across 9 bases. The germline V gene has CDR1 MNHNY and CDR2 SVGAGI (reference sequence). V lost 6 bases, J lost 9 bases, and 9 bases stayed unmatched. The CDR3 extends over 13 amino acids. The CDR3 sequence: CASSLGQGILQYL. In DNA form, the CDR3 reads TGTGCCAGCAGCCTGGGACAGGGAATATTGCAGTACCTC.

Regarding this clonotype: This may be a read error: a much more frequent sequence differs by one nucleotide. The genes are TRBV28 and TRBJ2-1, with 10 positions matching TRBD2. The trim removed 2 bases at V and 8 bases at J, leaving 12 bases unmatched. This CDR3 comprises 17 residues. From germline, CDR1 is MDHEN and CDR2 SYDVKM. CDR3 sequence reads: CASSLTLGLAAPHEQFF. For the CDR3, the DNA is TGTGCCAGCAGTTTAACTCTAGGACTAGCGGCTCCCCATGAGCAGTTCTTC.

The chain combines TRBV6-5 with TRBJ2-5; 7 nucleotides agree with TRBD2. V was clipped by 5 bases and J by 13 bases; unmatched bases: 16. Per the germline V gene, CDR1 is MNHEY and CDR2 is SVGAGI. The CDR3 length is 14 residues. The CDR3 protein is CASSRTGGQKTRYF. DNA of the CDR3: TGTGCCAGCAGTCGGACGGGGGGTCAAAAGACTCGGTACTTC.

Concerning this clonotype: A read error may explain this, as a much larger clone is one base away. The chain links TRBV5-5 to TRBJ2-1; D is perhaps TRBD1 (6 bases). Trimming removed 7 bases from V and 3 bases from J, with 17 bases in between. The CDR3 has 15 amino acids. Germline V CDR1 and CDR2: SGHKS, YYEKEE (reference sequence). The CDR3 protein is CASGLLGQYYNEQFF. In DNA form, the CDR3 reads TGTGCCAGCGGCCTCCTAGGACAGTACTACAATGAGCAGTTCTTC.

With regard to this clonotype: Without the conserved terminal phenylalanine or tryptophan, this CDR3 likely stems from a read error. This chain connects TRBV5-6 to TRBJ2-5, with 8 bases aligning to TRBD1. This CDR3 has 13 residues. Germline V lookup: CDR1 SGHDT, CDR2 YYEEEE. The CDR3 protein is CTSSLRTGETQYS. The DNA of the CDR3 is TGTACCAGCAGCTTGAGGACAGGGGAGACCCAGTACTCC.

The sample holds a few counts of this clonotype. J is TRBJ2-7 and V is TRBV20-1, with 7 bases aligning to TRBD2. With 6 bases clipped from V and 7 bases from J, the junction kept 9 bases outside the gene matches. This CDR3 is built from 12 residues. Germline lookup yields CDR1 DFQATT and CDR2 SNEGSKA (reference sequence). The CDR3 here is CSAQAGSGEQYF. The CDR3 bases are TGCAGTGCCCAAGCGGGGTCTGGGGAGCAGTACTTC.

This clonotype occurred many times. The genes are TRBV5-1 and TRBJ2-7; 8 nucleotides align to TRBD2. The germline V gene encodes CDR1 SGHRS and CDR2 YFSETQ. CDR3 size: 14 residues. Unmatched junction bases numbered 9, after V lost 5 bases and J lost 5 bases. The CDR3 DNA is TGCGCCAGCAGTCCCCGGAGCGGGAGCCACGAGCAGTACTTC. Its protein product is CASSPRSGSHEQYF.

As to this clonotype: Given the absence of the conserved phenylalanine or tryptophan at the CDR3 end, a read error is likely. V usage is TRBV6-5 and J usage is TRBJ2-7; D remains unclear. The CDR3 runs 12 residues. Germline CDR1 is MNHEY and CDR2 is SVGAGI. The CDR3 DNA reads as TGTGCCAGCAGTTACGAGTATTACGGGCAGTACTTG. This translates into CASSYEYYGQYL.

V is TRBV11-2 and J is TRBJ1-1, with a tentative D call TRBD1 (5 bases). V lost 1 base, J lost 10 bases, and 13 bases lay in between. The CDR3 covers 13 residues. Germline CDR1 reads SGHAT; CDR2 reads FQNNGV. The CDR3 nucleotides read TGTGCCAGCAGCTTAGTGGGGGACTCGGGAGCTTTCTTT. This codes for CASSLVGDSGAFF.

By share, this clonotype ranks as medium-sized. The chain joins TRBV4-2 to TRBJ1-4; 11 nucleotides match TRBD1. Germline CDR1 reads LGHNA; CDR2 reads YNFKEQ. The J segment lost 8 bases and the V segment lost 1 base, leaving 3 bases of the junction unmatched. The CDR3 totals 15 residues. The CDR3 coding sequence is TGTGCCAGCAGCCAAGGGACAGGGGGCATGGAAAAACTGTTTTTT. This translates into CASSQGTGGMEKLFF.

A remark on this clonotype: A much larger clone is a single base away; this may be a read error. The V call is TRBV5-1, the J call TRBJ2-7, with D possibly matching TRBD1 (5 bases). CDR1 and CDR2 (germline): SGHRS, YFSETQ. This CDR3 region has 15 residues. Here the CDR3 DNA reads TGCGCCAGCAGCTTGACCTGGCAGGGCCCTTACGAGCAGTGCTTC. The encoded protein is CASSLTWQGPYEQCF. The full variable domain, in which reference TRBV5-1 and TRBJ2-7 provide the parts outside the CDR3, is KAGVTQTPRYLIKTRGQQVTLSCSPISGHRSVSWYQQTPGQGLQFLFEYFSETQRNKGNFPGRFSGRQFSNSRSEMNVSTLELGDSALYLCASSLTWQGPYEQCFGPGTRLTVT.

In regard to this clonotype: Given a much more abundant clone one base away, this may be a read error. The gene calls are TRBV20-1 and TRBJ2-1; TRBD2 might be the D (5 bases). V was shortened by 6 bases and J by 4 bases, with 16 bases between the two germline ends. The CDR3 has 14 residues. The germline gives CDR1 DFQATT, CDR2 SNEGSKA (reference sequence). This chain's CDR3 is CSALGGWGYNEQFF. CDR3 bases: TGCAGTGCCTTAGGAGGTTGGGGTTACAATGAGCAGTTCTTC.

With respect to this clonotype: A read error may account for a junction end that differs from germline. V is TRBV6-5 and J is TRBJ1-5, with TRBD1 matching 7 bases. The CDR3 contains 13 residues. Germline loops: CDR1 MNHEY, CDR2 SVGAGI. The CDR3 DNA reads TGTGCCAGTAGTTACGCAATGGGACAGCCCCAGCGTTTC. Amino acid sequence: CASSYAMGQPQRF.

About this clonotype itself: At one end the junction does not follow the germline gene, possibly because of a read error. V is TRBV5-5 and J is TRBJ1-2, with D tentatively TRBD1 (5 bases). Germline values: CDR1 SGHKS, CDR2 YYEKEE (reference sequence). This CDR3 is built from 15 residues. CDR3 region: CTSTLGRASNYSYTF. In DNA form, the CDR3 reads TGTACCAGCACCCTGGGCAGGGCGTCTAACTATAGCTACACCTTC.

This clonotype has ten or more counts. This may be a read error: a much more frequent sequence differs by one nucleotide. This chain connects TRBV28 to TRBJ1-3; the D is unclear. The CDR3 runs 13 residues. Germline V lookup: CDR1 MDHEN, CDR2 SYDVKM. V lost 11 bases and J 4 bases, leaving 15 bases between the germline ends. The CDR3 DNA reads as TGTGCCTGCACCGCGGGGAGGGGAAACACCATATATTTT. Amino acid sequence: CACTAGRGNTIYF.

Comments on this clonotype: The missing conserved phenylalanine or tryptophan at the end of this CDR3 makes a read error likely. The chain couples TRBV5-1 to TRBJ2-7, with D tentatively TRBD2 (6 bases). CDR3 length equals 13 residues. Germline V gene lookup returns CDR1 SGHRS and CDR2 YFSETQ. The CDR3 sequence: CPSSLGGTYEQYL. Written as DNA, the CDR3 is TGCCCCAGCAGCTTGGGGGGAACCTACGAGCAGTACCTC.

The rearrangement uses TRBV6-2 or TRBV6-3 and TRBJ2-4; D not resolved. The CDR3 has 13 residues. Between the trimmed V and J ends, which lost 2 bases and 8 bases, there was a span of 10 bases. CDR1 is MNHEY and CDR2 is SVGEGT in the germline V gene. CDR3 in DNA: TGTGCCAGCAGTTACAATGTTCAATACATTCAGTACTTC. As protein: CASSYNVQYIQYF.

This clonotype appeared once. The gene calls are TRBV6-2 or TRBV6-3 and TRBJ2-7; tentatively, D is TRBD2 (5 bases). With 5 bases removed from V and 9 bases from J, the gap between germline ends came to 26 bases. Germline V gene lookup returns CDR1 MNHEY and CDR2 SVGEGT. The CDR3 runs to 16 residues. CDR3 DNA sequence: TGTGCCAGCAGTCCGTCTCCCGAGGGCCCCCCAAGGGTGCAGTACTTC. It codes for CASSPSPEGPPRVQYF.

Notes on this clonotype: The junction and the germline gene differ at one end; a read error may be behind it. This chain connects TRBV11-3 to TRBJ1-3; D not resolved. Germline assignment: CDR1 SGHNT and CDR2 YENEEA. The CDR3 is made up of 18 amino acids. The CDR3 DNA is TGTACCAGCAGCTTAAAATCGGGCGGGCCGCATGGCTGGAAACACCATATATTT. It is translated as CTSSLKSGGPHGWKHHIF.

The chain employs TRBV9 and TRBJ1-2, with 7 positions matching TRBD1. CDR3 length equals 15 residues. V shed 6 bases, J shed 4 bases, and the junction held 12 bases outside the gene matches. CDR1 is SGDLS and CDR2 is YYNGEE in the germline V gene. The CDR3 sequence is CASNQGTWDSYGYTF. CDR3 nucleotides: TGTGCCAGCAACCAGGGTACTTGGGACAGCTATGGCTACACCTTC.

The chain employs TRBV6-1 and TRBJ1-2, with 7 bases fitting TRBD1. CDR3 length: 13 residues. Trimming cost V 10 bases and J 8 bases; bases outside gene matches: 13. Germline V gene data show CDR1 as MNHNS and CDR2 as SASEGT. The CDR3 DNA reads TGTGCCAACAGAAGAGGACAGGACGTCGGCTACACCTTC. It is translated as CANRRGQDVGYTF.

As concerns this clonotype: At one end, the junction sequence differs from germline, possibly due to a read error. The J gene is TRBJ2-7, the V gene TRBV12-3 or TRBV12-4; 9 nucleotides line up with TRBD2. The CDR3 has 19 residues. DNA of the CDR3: TGTGCCAGCAGTTTAAAACGGGACAGATTAGCGGGGGAGTCCTATGAGCAGTATTTC. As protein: CASSLKRDRLAGESYEQYF.

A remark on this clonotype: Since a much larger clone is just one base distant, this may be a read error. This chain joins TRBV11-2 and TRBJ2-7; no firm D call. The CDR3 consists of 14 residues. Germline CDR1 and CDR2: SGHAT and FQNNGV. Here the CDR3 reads CASSLGPGICEQCF. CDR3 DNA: TGTGCCAGCAGCTTAGGGCCCGGAATCTGCGAGCAGTGCTTC.